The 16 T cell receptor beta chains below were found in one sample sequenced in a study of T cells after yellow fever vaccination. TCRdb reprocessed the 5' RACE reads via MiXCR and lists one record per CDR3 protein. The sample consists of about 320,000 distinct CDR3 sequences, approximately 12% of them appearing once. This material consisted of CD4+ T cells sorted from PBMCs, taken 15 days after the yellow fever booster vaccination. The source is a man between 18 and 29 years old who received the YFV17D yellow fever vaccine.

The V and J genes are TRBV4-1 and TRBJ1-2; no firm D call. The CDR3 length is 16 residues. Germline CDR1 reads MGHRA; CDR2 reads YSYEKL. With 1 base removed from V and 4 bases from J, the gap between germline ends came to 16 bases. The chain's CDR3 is CASSQGGRGLGYGYTF. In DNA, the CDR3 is TGCGCCAGCAGCCAAGGAGGGCGAGGGTTGGGCTATGGCTACACCTTC.

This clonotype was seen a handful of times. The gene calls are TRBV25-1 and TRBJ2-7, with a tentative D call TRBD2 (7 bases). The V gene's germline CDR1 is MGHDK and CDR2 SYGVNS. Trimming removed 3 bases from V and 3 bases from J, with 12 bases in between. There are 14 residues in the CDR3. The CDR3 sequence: CASSEGGLGYEQYF. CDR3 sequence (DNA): TGTGCCAGCAGTGAGGGGGGGCTAGGCTACGAGCAGTACTTC.

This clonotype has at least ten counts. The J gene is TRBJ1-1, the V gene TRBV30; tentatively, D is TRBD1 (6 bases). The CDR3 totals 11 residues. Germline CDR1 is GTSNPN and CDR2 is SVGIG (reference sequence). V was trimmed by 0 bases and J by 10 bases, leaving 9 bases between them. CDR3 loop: CAWSVQGIAFF. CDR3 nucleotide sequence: TGTGCCTGGAGTGTACAGGGAATAGCTTTCTTT. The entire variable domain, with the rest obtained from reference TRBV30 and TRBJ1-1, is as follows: SQTIHQWPATLVQPVGSPLSLECTVEGTSNPNLYWYRQAAGRGLQLLFYSVGIGQISSEVPQNLSASRPQDRQFILSSKKLLLSDSGFYLCAWSVQGIAFFGQGTRLTVV.

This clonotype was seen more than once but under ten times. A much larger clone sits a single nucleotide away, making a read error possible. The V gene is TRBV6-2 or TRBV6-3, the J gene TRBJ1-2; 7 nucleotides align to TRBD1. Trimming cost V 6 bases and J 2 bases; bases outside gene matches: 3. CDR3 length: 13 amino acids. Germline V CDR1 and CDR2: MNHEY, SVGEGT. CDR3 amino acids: CASSRGQNYGYTF. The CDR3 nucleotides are TGTGCCAGCAGCCGGGGACAGAACTATGGCTACACCTTC.

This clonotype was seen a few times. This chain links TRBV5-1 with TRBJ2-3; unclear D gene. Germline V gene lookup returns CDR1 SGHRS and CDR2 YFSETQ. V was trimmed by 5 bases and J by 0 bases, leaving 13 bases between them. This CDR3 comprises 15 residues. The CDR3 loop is CASSSLFGSTDTQYF. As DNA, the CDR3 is TGCGCCAGCAGTTCCCTTTTTGGGAGCACAGATACGCAGTATTTT.

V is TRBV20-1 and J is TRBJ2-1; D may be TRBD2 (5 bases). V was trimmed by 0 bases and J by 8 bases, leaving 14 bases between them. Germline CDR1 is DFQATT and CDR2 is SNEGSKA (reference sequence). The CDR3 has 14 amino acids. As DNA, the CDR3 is TGCAGTGCTAGAGATCGGATAGGAGCGGATGAGCAGTTCTTC. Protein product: CSARDRIGADEQFF.

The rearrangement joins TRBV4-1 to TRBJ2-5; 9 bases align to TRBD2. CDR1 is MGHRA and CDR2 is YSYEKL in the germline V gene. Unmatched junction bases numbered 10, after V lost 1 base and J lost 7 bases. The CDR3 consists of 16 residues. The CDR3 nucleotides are TGCGCCAGCAGCCAAGCCGCCAGGACTAGCGTCGGGACCCAGTACTTC. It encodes CASSQAARTSVGTQYF.

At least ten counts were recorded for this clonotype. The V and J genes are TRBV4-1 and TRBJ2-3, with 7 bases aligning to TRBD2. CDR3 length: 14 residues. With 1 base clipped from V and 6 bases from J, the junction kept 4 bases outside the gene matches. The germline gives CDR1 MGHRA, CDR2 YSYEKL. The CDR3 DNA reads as TGCGCCAGCAGCCAAGTCGGAGCGGGGGATACGCAGTATTTT. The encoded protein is CASSQVGAGDTQYF.

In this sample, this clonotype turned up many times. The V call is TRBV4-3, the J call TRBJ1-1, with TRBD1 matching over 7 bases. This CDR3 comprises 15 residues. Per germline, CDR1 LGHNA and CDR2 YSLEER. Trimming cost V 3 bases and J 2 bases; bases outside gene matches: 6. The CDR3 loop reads CASSHPGQTNTEAFF. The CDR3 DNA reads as TGCGCCAGCAGCCACCCGGGACAGACAAACACTGAAGCTTTCTTT.

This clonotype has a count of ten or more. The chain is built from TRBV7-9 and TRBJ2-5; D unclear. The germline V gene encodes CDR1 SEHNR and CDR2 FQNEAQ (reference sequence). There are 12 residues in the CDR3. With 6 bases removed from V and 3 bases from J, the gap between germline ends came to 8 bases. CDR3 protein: CASSPTEETQYF. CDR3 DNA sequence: TGTGCCAGCAGTCCAACGGAAGAGACCCAGTACTTC.

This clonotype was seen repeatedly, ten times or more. The CDR3 reads CASSSQGDGTDTQYF. CDR3 nucleotides: TGCGCCAGCAGCTCCCAGGGGGACGGCACAGATACGCAGTATTTT. The chain employs TRBV5-1 and TRBJ2-3; 7 nucleotides agree with TRBD1. This CDR3 contains 15 residues. Trimming at V came to 3 bases and at J to 1 base, leaving 5 bases not matched to a gene. The germline V gene encodes CDR1 SGHRS and CDR2 YFSETQ.

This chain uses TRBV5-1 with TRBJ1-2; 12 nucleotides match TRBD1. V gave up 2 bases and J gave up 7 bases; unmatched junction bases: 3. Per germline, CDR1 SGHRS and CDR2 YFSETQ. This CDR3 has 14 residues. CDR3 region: CASSFGTGGGGYTF. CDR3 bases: TGCGCCAGCAGCTTCGGGACAGGGGGCGGTGGCTACACCTTC. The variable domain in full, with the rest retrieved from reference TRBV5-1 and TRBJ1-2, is KAGVTQTPRYLIKTRGQQVTLSCSPISGHRSVSWYQQTPGQGLQFLFEYFSETQRNKGNFPGRFSGRQFSNSRSEMNVSTLELGDSALYLCASSFGTGGGGYTFGSGTRLTVV.

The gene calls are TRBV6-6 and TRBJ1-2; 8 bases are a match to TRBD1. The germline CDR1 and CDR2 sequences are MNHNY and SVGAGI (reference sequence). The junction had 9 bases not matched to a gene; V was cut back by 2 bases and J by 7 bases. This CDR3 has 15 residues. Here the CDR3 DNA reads TGTGCCAGCAGTTACCCATACGACAGGGGAGGTGGCTACACCTTC. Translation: CASSYPYDRGGGYTF.

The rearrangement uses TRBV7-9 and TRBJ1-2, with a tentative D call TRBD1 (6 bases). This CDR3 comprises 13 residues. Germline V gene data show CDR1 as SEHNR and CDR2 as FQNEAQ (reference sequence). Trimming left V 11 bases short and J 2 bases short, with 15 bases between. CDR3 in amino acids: CAASSRGNYGYTF. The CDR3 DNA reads TGTGCCGCTTCGTCCAGGGGCAACTATGGCTACACCTTC.

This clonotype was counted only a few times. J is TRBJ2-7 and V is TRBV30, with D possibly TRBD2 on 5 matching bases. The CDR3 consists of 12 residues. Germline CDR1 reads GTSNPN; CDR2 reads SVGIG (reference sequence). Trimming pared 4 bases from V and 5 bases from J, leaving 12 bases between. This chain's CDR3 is CAWTMTGNEQYF. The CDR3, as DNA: TGTGCCTGGACCATGACGGGGAACGAGCAGTACTTC.

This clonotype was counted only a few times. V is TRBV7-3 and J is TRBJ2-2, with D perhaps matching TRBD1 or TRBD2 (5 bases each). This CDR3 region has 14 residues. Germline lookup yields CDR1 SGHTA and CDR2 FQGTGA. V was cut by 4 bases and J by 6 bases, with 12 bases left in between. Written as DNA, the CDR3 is TGTGCCAGCAGCTCAAGATCGGGACCCGGGGAGCTGTTTTTT. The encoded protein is CASSSRSGPGELFF.